This T cell receptor (beta chain) appears in the sequencing data of a study of T cells expressing NK-cell markers. Study in general: Sequencing of TCR beta repertoires drew on sorted CD3+CD56+NKG2C+, CD3+CD56+NKG2C- and CD3+CD56-NKG2C+ T cells. General study points: One observes that, in several donors, these clonotypes were also the leading ones within the CD3+CD56-NKG2C+ fraction. Whether expanded NKG2C+ T cell clones were HCMV-specific remained unclear.

Germline-derived CDR1 and CDR2 are DFQATT and SNEGSKA (reference sequence). The CDR3 sequence is 15 residues long. As regards this clonotype: Antigen unknown.

TCRdb reprocessed the 5' RACE reads and reports one entry per CDR3 protein, with no DNA. This specimen shows 150,000 to 200,000 distinct CDR3 sequences; the ten leading clones hold 18%. The chain uses TRBV20-1 and TRBJ2-4. The TCR was taken from a woman between 18 and 69 years old in good health. Sequenced input: blood T cells: a sorted CD56 or NKG2C T cell subset, CD4+ or CD8+ T cells, or bulk PBMC T cells (not recorded which). This CDR3 reads CSARDLRIAKNIQYF.